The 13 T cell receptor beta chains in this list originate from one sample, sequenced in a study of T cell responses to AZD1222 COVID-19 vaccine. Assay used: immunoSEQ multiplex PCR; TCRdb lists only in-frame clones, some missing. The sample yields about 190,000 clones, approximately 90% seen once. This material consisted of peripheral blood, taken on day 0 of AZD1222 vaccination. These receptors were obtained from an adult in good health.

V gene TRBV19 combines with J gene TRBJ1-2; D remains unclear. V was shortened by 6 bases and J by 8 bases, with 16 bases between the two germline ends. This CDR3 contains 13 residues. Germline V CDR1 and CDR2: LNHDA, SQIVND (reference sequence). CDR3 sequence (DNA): TGTGCCAGTAGCCCTCCAGGATCGCTCGGCTACACCTTC. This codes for CASSPPGSLGYTF.

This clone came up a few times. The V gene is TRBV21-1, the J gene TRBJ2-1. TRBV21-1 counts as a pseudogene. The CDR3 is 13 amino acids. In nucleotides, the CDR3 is TGTGCCAGCAGCGCGGAAGGTGGGGGAAAGCAGTTCTTC. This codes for CASSAEGGGKQFF.

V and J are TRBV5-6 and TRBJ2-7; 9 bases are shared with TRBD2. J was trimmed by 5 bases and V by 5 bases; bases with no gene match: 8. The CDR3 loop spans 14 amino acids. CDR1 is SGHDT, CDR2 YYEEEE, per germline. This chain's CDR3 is CASRAGTSYDEQYF. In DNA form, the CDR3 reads TGTGCCAGCAGGGCCGGGACTAGCTATGACGAGCAGTACTTC.

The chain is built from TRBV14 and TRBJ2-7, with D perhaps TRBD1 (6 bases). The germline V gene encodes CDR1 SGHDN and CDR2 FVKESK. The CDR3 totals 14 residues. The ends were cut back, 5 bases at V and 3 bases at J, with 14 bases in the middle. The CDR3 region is CASSKQGKVYEQYF. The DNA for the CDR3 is TGTGCCAGCAGCAAACAGGGAAAGGTCTACGAGCAGTACTTC.

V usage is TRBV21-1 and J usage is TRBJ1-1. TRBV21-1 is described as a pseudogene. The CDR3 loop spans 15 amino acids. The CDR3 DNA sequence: TGTGCCAGCAGCAAAGTGAAGGCCAGTAACACTGAAGCTTTCTTT. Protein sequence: CASSKVKASNTEAFF.

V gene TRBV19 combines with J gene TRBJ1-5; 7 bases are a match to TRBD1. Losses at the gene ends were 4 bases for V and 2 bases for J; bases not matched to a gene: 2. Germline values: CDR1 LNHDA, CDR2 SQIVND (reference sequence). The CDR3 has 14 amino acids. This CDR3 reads CASSKGARNQPQHF. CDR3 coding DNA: TGTGCCAGTAGTAAGGGGGCGCGCAATCAGCCCCAGCATTTT.

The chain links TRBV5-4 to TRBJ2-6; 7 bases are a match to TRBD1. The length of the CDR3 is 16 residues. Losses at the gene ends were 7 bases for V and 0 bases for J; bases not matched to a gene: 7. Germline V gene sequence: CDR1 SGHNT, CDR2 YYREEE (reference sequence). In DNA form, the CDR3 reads TGTGCCAGCGAGACAGGGTCTCCCTCTGGGGCCAACGTCCTGACTTTC. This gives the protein CASETGSPSGANVLTF.

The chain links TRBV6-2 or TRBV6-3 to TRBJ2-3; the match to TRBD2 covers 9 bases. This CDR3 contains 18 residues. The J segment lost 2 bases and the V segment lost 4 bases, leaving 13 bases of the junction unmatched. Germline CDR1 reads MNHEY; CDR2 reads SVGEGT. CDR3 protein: CASSSPLASGENTDTQYF. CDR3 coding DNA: TGTGCCAGCAGTTCCCCCTTAGCTAGCGGGGAGAACACAGATACGCAGTATTTT.

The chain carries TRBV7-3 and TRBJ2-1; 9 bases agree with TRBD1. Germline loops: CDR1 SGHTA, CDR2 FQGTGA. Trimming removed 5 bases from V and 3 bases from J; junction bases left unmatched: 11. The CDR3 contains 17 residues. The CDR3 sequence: CASSQGVGQGLYNEQFF. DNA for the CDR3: TGTGCCAGCAGCCAAGGGGTGGGACAGGGACTCTACAATGAGCAGTTCTTC.

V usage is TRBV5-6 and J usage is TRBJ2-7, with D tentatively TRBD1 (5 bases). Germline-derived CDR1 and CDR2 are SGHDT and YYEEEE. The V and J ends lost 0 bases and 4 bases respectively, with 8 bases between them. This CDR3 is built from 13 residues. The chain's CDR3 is CASSLVDSYEQYF. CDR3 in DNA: TGTGCCAGCAGCTTGGTTGACAGTTACGAGCAGTACTTC.

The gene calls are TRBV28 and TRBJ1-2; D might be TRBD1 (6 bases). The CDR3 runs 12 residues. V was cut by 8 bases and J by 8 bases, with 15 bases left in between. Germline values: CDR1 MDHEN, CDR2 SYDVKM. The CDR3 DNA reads TGTGCCAGCCACGGGGGGCTGCAAGGCTACACCTTC. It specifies CASHGGLQGYTF.

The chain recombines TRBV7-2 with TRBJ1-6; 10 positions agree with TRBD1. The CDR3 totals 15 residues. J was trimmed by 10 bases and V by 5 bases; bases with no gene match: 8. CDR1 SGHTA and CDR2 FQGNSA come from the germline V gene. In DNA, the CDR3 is TGTGCCAGCAGCCGCCGACAGGGGGCAGGATCACCCCTCCACTTT. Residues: CASSRRQGAGSPLHF.

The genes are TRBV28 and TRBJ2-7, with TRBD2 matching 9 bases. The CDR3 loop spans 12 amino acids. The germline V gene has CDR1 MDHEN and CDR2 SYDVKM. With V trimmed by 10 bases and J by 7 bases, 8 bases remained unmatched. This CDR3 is CATTTSGREQYF. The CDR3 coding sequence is TGTGCCACAACGACTAGCGGAAGGGAGCAGTACTTC. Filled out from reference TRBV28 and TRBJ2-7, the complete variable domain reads DVKVTQSSRYLVKRTGEKVFLECVQDMDHENMFWYRQDPGLGLRLIYFSYDVKMKEKGDIPEGYSVSREKKERFSLILESASTNQTSMYLCATTTSGREQYFGPGTRLTVT.